The text below deals with one T cell receptor (beta chain). Its antigen remains unknown. The data were obtained in a study of CD8+CD57+ T cells in acquired aplastic anemia. Study conclusions and caveats: Roughly 31 CD8+ CDR3 sequences occurred in both the patients and the controls.

For sequencing, patients were chosen who had shown expansion of CD8+CD57+ cells by flow cytometry. Investigators profiled TCR beta VDJ and CDR3 from genomic DNA template. One entry per CDR3 protein results from TCRdb running MiXCR on the reads. Found here are some 200,000 distinct CDR3 sequences, nearly 50% of them singletons; the top ten hold 9.7%. Germline loops: CDR1 LNHDA, CDR2 SQIVND (reference sequence). The germline V and J ends were trimmed by 7 bases and 3 bases, with 9 bases remaining between them. The CDR3 length is 12 residues. The receptor was derived from a human donor with aplastic anemia. What was sequenced was sorted CD4+, CD8+, or CD8+CD57+ T cells (not recorded which) from PBMCs. The chain has TRBV19 and TRBJ1-2; possible D gene TRBD1, 5 bases. CDR3 nucleotide sequence: TGTGCCAGTAAGCAGGGATACTATGGCTACACCTTC. Protein: CASKQGYYGYTF.